This T cell receptor beta chain emerged from a study of somatic mutations in cytotoxic T cells in rheumatoid arthritis (TCRdb year 2017). Study-wide context: Patient peripheral blood (about 30 ml EDTA) was drawn right after diagnosis and before any treatment started. Sorted V beta1+ cells also underwent TCRB sequencing, and some V beta antibody-stained T-cell populations were flow-sorted at nearly 100% purity on a FACSAria II or Sony SH800. In newly diagnosed rheumatoid arthritis without treatment, the study examined if expanded CD8+ T-cell clones harbor somatic mutations, relying on TCRB deep sequencing to characterize clonality. TCRB deep sequencing covered about 60 patients with rheumatoid arthritis along with 15 to 20 healthy controls. Patient and control groups had essentially identical median ages. Study-level results and caveats: Rheumatoid arthritis patients and age-matched healthy controls did not significantly differ in CD8+ T-cell clonality. In patients, CD8+ clonality rose with age (Spearman r ~ 0.47), which was not the case in healthy controls. The largest CD8+ clone made up more than 20% of CD8+ cells in about an eighth of the roughly 65 patients, and blood and synovial fluid shared several identical CD8+ TCRB sequences. The finding that TRBV07 was slightly underrepresented in patients was left unadjusted for multiple comparisons. It was unknown which antigens the expanded CD8+ clones targeted, and their absence from virus-specific databases did not exclude viral specificity.

Flow cytometry confirmed the purity of CD4+ and CD8+ cells that had been isolated by positive magnetic bead selection on an AutoMACS. A TCR V beta antibody panel was used in flow cytometry to screen first for clonal expansions, which were then characterized by TCRB deep sequencing of sorted CD8+ fractions. Peripheral blood mononuclear cells were obtained using density gradient separation with Ficoll-Paque PLUS. DNA was extracted from CD4-enriched, CD8-enriched or PBMC samples with Nucleospin Tissue or Tissue XS kits and quantified with a Qubit 2.0 fluorometer. This clone was detected only a few times. It lacks a known antigen. Nothing much larger sits one base from this clone, and base qualities are not available. From a lookup of the germline V gene, CDR1 and CDR2 are SGHTA and FQGTGA. Trimming accounts for 2 bases at V and 3 bases at J, while the number of junction bases matched to no gene is 3. The CDR3 runs 15 amino acids, cysteine and phenylalanine included. Here the CDR3 DNA is all that survives: 45 bases in frame from base 1.

Genomic DNA underwent TCRB CDR3 sequencing using the immunoSEQ assay. As for the authors' bioinformatics: Only a few patient CD8+ clones larger than 1% matched published virus-specific TCRB sequences when compared against them. Nothing other than productive TCRB rearrangements was included in the analyses. Clonality was expressed as a Shannon entropy-based productive clonality index, with each clone defined by a unique TCRB CDR3 sequence. Repertoire overlap between two samples was calculated from the template counts of each clone relative to total templates per sample. A correlation with a Spearman r of over 0.55 was found between V-gene usage by flow cytometry and V-gene usage by TCRB sequencing. TCRdb re-hosts the immuneACCESS table, in-frame sequences only. Its copies lack some clones; in the studies checked, an unresolved V gene accounts for under half of them, and the cause for the rest is not known. The V and J calls and the clone size are those of that table, but D and trimming were determined from the DNA. Recorded for this sample are about 29,000 clones; 85% to 90% of them occurred a single time. The ten top clones hold approximately 9.4% of the sample.

Sequencing used CD8+ T cells sorted from blood. The sequence was collected from an adult with rheumatoid arthritis. The chain uses TRBV7-3 and TRBJ2-7; 11 bases in the middle match TRBD1. At the DNA level, the sequence is TGTGCCAGCAGCTTAGAGGGGACAGGGGGCTACGAGCAGTACTTC. Translated, it reads CASSLEGTGGYEQYF.